What follows describes a single T cell receptor (beta chain). Cohort allocation depended upon clinical history that participants reported. V lost 0 bases to trimming and J lost 7 bases, with 16 bases between them. Germline V CDR1 and CDR2: SGHVS, FQNEAQ. This CDR3 comprises 16 residues. These data are taken from a study of blood T cell repertoires in COVID-19. Across the study: Sites in the United States, Italy and Spain provided acute and convalescent COVID-19 samples.

Generated by immunoSEQ multiplex PCR, the TCRdb table keeps only in-frame clones and is missing some. In the table there are 190,000 or so clones, approximately 86% of which are singletons. V is TRBV7-8 and J is TRBJ1-5; no clear D gene. Sequencing was performed on PBMCs or T cells enriched from blood (not recorded which). The sequence was obtained from a young woman who had been exposed to COVID-19. CDR3 region: CASSLAAGKLRQPQHF. CDR3 bases: TGTGCCAGCAGCTTAGCGGCGGGGAAATTACGGCAGCCCCAGCATTTT.